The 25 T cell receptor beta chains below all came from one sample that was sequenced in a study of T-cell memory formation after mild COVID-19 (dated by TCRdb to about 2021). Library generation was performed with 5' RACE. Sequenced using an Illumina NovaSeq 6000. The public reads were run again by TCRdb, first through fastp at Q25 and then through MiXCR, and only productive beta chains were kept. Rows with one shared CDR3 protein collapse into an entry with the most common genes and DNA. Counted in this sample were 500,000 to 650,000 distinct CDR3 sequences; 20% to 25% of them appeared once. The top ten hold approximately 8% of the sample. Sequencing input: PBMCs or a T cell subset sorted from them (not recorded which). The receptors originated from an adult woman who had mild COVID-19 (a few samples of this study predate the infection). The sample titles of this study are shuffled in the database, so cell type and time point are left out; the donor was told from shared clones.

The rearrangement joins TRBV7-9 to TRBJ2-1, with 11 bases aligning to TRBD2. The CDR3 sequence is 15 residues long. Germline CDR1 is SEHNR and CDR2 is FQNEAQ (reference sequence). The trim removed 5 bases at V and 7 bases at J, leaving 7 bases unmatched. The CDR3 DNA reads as TGTGCCAGCAGCCTCACTAGCGGGAGATCAAATGAGCAGTTCTTC. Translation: CASSLTSGRSNEQFF.

The CDR3 loop reads CASSQTGSTEAFF. The CDR3 nucleotides are TGTGCCAGCAGCCAAACAGGATCCACTGAAGCTTTCTTT. V gene TRBV11-2 combines with J gene TRBJ1-1; TRBD1 might be the D (5 bases). The CDR3 loop spans 13 amino acids. With 5 bases removed from V and 4 bases from J, the gap between germline ends came to 11 bases. Germline V CDR1 and CDR2: SGHAT, FQNNGV.

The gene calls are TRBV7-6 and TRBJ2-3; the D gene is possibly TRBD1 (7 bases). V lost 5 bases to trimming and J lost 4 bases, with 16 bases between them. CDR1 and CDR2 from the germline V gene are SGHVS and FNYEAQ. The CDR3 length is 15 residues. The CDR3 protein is CASSVGAGGPDTQYF. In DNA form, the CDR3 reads TGTGCCAGCAGCGTAGGGGCAGGGGGGCCAGATACGCAGTATTTT.

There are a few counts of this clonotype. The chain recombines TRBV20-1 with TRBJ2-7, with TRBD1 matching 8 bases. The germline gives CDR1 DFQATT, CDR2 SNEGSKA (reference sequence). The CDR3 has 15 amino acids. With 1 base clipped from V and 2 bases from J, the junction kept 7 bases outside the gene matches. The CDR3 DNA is TGCAGTGCTAGAGCTTCGGACAGGGACGCCTACGAGCAGTACTTC. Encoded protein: CSARASDRDAYEQYF.

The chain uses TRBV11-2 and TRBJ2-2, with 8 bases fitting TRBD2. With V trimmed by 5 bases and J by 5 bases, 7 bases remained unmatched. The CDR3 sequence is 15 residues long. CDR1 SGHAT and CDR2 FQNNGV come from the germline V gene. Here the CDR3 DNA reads TGTGCCAGCAGCCCCCGACTAGCGCTTACCGGGGAGCTGTTTTTT. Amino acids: CASSPRLALTGELFF.

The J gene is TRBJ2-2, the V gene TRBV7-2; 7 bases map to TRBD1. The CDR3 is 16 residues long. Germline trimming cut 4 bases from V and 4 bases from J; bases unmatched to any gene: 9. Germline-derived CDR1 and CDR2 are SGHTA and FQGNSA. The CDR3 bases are TGTGCCAGCAGCTCAAGTACCCACAGGGGCACCGGGGAGCTGTTTTTT. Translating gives CASSSSTHRGTGELFF.

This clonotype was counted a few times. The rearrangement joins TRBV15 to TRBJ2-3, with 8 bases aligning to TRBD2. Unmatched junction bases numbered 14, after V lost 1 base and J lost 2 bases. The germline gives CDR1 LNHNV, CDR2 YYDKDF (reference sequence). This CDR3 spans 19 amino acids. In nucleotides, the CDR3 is TGTGCCACCAGCAGAGCTCGGGGGACCTCAGCGGGGGCCACAGATACGCAGTATTTT. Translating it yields CATSRARGTSAGATDTQYF.

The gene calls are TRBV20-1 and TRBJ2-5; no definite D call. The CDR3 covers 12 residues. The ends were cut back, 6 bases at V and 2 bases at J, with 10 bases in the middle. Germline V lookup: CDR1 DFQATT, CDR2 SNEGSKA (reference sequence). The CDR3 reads CSALAIQETQYF. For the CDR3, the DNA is TGCAGTGCCCTGGCAATTCAAGAGACCCAGTACTTC.

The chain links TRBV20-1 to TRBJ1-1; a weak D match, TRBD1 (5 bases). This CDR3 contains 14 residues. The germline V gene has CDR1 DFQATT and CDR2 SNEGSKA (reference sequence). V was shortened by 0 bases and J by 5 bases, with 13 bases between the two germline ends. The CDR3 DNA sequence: TGCAGTGCTAGAGACGTAGGGGCTAGGACTGAAGCTTTCTTT. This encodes CSARDVGARTEAFF.

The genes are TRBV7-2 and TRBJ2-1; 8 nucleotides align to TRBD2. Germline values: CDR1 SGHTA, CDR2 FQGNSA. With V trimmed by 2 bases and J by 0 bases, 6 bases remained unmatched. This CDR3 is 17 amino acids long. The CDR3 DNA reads TGTGCCAGCAGCTTAATCGGGGGGGCGAGCTCCTACAATGAGCAGTTCTTC. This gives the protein CASSLIGGASSYNEQFF.

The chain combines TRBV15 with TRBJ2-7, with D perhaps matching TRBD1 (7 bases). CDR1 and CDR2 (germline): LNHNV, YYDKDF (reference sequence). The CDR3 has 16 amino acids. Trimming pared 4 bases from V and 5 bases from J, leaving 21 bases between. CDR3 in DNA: TGTGCCACCAGCAATCGCATGAGAACAGGGGAGGACGAGCAGTACTTC. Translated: CATSNRMRTGEDEQYF.

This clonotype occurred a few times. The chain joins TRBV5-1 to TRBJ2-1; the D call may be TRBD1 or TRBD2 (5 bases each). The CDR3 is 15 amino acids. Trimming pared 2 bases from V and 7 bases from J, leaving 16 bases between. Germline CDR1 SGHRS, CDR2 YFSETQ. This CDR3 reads CASSLTGTGRNEQFF. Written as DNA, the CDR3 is TGCGCCAGCAGCTTAACCGGGACCGGCAGGAATGAGCAGTTCTTC.

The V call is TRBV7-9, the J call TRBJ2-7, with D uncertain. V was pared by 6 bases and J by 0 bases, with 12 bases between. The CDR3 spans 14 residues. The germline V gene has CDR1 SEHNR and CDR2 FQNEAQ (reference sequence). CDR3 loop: CASSPAQASYEQYF. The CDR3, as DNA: TGTGCCAGCAGTCCCGCTCAGGCCTCCTACGAGCAGTACTTC.

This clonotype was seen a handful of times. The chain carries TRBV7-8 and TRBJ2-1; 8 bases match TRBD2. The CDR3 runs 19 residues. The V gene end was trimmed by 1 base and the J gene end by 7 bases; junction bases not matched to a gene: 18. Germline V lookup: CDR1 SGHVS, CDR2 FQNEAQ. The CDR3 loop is CASSLVDPTGGRIRNEQFF. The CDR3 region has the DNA TGTGCCAGCAGCTTAGTTGATCCGACGGGGGGGCGAATTAGGAATGAGCAGTTCTTC.

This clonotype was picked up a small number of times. As DNA, the CDR3 is TGTGCCAGCAGTAACCCCGGACAGGGCTCCTACGAGCAGTACTTC. Translation: CASSNPGQGSYEQYF. The chain recombines TRBV6-2 or TRBV6-3 with TRBJ2-7, with 8 bases that match TRBD1. Germline values: CDR1 MNHEY, CDR2 SVGEGT. CDR3 length: 15 residues. V shed 5 bases, J shed 0 bases, and the junction held 6 bases outside the gene matches.

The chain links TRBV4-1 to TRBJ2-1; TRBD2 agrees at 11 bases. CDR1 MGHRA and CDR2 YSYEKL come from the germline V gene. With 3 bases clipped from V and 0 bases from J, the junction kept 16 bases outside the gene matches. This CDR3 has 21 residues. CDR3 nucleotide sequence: TGCGCCAGCAGCCATCCCTCGGCCCTAGCGGGGGGCCTTAGCTCCTACAATGAGCAGTTCTTC. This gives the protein CASSHPSALAGGLSSYNEQFF.

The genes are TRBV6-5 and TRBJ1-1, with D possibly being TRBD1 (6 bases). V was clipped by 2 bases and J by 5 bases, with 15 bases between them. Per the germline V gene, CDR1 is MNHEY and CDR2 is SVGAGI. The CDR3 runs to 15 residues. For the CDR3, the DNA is TGTGCCAGCAGTTACAGCGGGGGGCCAGGGACTGAAGCTTTCTTT. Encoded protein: CASSYSGGPGTEAFF.

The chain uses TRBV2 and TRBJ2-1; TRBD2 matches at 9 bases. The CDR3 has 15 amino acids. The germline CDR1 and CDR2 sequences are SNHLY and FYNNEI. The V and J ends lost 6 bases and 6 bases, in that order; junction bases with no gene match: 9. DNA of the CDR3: TGTGCCAGCAGCCCCCGTGCGGGGGGGCCCAATGAGCAGTTCTTC. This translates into CASSPRAGGPNEQFF.

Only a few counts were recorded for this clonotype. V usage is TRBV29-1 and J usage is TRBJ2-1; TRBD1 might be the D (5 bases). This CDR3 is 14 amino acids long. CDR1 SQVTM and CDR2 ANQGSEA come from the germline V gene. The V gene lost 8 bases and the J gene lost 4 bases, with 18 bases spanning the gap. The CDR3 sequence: CSLKGVKEYNEQFF. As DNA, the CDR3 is TGCAGCCTAAAAGGGGTGAAGGAGTACAATGAGCAGTTCTTC.

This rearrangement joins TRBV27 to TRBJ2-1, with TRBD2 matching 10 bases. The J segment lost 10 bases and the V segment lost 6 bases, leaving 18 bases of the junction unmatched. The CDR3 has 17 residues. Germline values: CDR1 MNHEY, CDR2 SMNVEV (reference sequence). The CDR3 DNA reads TGTGCCAGCAGCGGATCTAGCGGGGGTCCGAGTTTGAAGGAGCAGTTCTTC. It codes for CASSGSSGGPSLKEQFF.

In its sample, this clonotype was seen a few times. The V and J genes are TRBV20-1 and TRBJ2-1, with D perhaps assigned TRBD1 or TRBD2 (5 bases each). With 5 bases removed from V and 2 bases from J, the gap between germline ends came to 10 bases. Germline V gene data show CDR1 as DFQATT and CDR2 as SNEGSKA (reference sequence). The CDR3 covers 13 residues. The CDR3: CSAGTGPYNEQFF. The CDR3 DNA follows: TGCAGTGCTGGGACGGGGCCCTACAATGAGCAGTTCTTC.

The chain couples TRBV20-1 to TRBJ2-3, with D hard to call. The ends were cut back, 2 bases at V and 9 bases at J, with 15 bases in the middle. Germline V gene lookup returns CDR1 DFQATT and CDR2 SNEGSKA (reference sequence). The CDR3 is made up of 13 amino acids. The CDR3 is CSARTPGPLTQYF. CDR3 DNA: TGCAGTGCTAGAACCCCCGGTCCTCTGACGCAGTATTTT.

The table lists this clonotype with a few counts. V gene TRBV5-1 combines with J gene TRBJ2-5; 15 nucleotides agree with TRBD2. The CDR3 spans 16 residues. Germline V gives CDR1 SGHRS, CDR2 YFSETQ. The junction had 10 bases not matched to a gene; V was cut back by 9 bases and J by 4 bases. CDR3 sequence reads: CATRTSGGAFGETQYF. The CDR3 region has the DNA TGCGCCACCAGGACTAGCGGGGGGGCCTTTGGAGAGACCCAGTACTTC.

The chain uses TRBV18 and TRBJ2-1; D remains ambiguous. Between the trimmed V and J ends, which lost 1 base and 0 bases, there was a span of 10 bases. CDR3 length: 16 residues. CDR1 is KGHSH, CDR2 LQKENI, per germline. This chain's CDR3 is CASSPLISSSYNEQFF. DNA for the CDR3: TGTGCCAGCTCACCACTGATATCTAGCTCCTACAATGAGCAGTTCTTC.

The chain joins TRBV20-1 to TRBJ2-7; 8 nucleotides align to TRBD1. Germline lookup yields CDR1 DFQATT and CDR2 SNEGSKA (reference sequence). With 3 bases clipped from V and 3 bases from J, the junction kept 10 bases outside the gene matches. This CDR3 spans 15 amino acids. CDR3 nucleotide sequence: TGCAGTGCTAGTGCCGAGGGACAGGCGAGCTACGAGCAGTACTTC. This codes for CSASAEGQASYEQYF.